This T cell receptor beta chain came from a study of T-cell memory formation after mild COVID-19. Background on the study: TCR clusters showed largely donor specificity. Study results and caveats: CD4/CD8 balance characterized clones contracting day 15 to 85, and CD4+ skew characterized later expanders. Mainly CM and EM harbored the contracting CD4+ clones; mainly EMRA harbored the CD8+ ones. Pre-infection memory already had some responding clones, implying cross-reactive memory joined.

This clonotype was counted a few times. The antigen is not known. Germline loops: CDR1 MNHEY, CDR2 SVGEGT. V dropped 1 base and J dropped 7 bases, with 10 bases sitting between them. This CDR3 is 13 amino acids long. TCRdb analysed the 5' RACE reads with MiXCR anew, one entry per CDR3 protein. The sample lists 120,000 to 150,000 distinct CDR3 sequences, 6% occurring once. The V and J genes are TRBV6-2 or TRBV6-3 and TRBJ1-2; D is unclear. The sequenced sample was PBMCs or a T cell subset sorted from them (not recorded which). This receptor was obtained from an adult woman who had mild COVID-19 (a few samples of this study predate the infection). Cell type and time point are not known. This CDR3 is CASSYFSGPGYTF. CDR3 coding DNA: TGTGCCAGCAGTTACTTTTCGGGTCCTGGCTACACCTTC.